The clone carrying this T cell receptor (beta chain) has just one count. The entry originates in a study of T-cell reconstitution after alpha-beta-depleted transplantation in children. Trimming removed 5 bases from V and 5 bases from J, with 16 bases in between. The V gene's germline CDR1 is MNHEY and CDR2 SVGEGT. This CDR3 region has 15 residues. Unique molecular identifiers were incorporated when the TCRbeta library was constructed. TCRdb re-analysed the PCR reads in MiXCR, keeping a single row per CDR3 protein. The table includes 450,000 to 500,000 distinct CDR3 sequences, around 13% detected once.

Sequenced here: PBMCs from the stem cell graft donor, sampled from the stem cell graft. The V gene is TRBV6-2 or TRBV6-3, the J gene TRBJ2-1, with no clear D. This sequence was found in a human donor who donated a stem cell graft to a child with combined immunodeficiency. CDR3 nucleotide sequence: TGTGCCAGCAGTACCGTGGTTAGATGGGACAATGAGCAGTTCTTC. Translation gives CASSTVVRWDNEQFF.